The entry below describes one T cell receptor beta chain. These data come from a study of blood T cell repertoires in COVID-19. Assay: immunoSEQ multiplex PCR; the TCRdb copy retains only in-frame clones and omits some. The sample holds a few hundred thousand clones, about four fifths seen once. The CDR3 totals 15 residues. V was clipped by 5 bases and J by 1 base, with 12 bases between them. Germline CDR1 reads PRHDT; CDR2 reads FYEKMQ (reference sequence). The rearrangement links TRBV13 to TRBJ1-3, with D tentatively TRBD1 (5 bases). Sequenced material: peripheral blood. The sequence was obtained from a woman under 30 with acute or convalescent COVID-19. In DNA, the CDR3 is TGTGCCAGCAGCCGTGACAGAAAATCTGGAAACACCATATATTTT. As protein: CASSRDRKSGNTIYF.